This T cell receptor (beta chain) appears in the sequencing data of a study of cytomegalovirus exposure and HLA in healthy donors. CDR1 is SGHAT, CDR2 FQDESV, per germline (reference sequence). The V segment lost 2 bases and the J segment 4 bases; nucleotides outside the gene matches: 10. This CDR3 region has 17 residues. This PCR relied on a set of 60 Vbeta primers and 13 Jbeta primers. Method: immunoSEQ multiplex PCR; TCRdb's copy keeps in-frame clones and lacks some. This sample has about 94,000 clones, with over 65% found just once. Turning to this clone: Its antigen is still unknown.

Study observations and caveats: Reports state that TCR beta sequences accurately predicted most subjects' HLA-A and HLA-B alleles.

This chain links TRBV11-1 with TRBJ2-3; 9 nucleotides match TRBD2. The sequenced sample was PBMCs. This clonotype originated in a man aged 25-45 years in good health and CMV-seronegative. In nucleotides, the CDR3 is TGTGCCAGCAGCTTAACGCGGGGGGGTCCCCGAGCAGATACGCAGTATTTT. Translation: CASSLTRGGPRADTQYF.